Each of the 28 T cell receptor beta chains below was sequenced from the same sample in a study of blood T cell repertoires in COVID-19. TCRdb's table, derived via immunoSEQ multiplex PCR, lists solely in-frame clones and lacks some. The sample holds hundreds of thousands of clones, less than 85% seen once. Source material: PBMCs or T cells enriched from blood (not recorded which). The receptors originated from a woman between 25 and 40 years old who had been exposed to COVID-19.

This clone was seen a single time. The chain recombines TRBV30 with TRBJ1-2; D unclear. Germline assignment: CDR1 GTSNPN and CDR2 SVGIG (reference sequence). The length of the CDR3 is 12 residues. With 3 bases removed from V and 8 bases from J, the gap between germline ends came to 13 bases. The CDR3 DNA follows: TGTGCCTGGAGCCCGGGAGCAGAGGGCTACACCTTC. This translates into CAWSPGAEGYTF. Supplemented by reference TRBV30 and TRBJ1-2, the full variable domain reads SQTIHQWPATLVQPVGSPLSLECTVEGTSNPNLYWYRQAAGRGLQLLFYSVGIGQISSEVPQNLSASRPQDRQFILSSKKLLLSDSGFYLCAWSPGAEGYTFGSGTRLTVV.

The chain is built from TRBV13 and TRBJ2-1; D is uncertain. Between the trimmed V and J ends, which lost 3 bases and 4 bases, there was a span of 13 bases. The CDR3 sequence is 15 residues long. Germline CDR1 reads PRHDT; CDR2 reads FYEKMQ (reference sequence). Here the CDR3 reads CASSLVRLQYNEQFF. The CDR3 DNA is TGTGCCAGCAGCTTGGTTAGACTCCAATACAATGAGCAGTTCTTC.

The DNA of the CDR3 is TGTGCCAGCAGTTCTTTAGCGGGGGTTTTTGGCACAGATACGCAGTATTTT. Translated: CASSSLAGVFGTDTQYF. V gene TRBV27 combines with J gene TRBJ2-3; 9 bases are shared with TRBD2. Germline V CDR1 and CDR2: MNHEY, SMNVEV (reference sequence). The CDR3 length is 17 residues. The V gene end was trimmed by 4 bases and the J gene end by 1 base; junction bases not matched to a gene: 9.

The chain combines TRBV5-1 with TRBJ2-3; the match to TRBD2 covers 8 bases. This CDR3 comprises 17 residues. The J segment lost 2 bases and the V segment lost 5 bases, leaving 13 bases of the junction unmatched. Germline V lookup: CDR1 SGHRS, CDR2 YFSETQ. The CDR3 loop is CASRFGLLAEVTDTQYF. CDR3 in DNA: TGCGCCAGCAGATTCGGTTTACTAGCGGAGGTCACAGATACGCAGTATTTT.

The chain employs TRBV18 and TRBJ1-5; D ambiguous. V dropped 2 bases and J dropped 6 bases, with 14 bases sitting between them. Germline CDR1 reads KGHSH; CDR2 reads LQKENI. The CDR3 runs to 15 residues. The CDR3 protein is CASSPEMVTGQPQHF. For the CDR3, the DNA is TGTGCCAGCTCACCAGAGATGGTAACGGGTCAGCCCCAGCATTTT.

The chain has TRBV5-4 and TRBJ2-1; TRBD2 matches at 10 bases. The CDR3 sequence is 16 residues long. Germline trimming cut 2 bases from V and 6 bases from J; bases unmatched to any gene: 8. The V gene's germline CDR1 is SGHNT and CDR2 YYREEE (reference sequence). The CDR3, as DNA: TGTGCCAGCAGCTTTCCTAGCGGGAGCGATCGCAATGAGCAGTTCTTC. This codes for CASSFPSGSDRNEQFF.

Here the CDR3 reads CATSRAAGSYNEQFF. Written as DNA, the CDR3 is TGTGCCACCAGCAGAGCAGCGGGCTCCTACAATGAGCAGTTCTTC. The genes are TRBV15 and TRBJ2-1; a weak D match, TRBD2 (6 bases). The CDR3 runs to 15 residues. The germline V gene encodes CDR1 LNHNV and CDR2 YYDKDF (reference sequence). The V gene lost 1 base and the J gene lost 0 bases, with 7 bases spanning the gap.

V gene TRBV28 combines with J gene TRBJ1-6; a weak D match, TRBD1 (5 bases). Germline V gives CDR1 MDHEN, CDR2 SYDVKM. Trimming cost V 3 bases and J 8 bases, with 8 bases left between them. The CDR3 spans 13 residues. The CDR3 loop reads CASSFQGYSPLHF. CDR3 sequence (DNA): TGTGCCAGCAGTTTTCAGGGTTATTCACCCCTCCACTTT.

The J gene is TRBJ1-3, the V gene TRBV7-6; no clear D gene. The germline V and J ends were trimmed by 2 bases and 0 bases, with 14 bases remaining between them. CDR1 is SGHVS and CDR2 is FNYEAQ in the germline V gene. This CDR3 region has 17 residues. CDR3: CASSLSLPTSSGNTIYF. In nucleotides, the CDR3 is TGTGCCAGCAGCTTATCCTTACCGACAAGCTCTGGAAACACCATATATTTT.

Turning to this clone: This same CDR3 is encoded by further DNA sequences in the sample. The chain has TRBV7-9 and TRBJ2-5; 14 nucleotides line up with TRBD2. V lost 6 bases, J lost 4 bases, and 16 bases stayed unmatched. The CDR3 is 19 amino acids. CDR1 SEHNR and CDR2 FQNEAQ come from the germline V gene (reference sequence). The CDR3: CASRSNKTSGRGGGETQYF. The DNA for the CDR3 is TGTGCCAGCAGATCAAACAAGACTAGCGGGAGGGGGGGTGGAGAGACCCAGTACTTC.

The chain combines TRBV18 with TRBJ1-4; D is perhaps TRBD1 (5 bases). Deletions cut 4 bases from V and 6 bases from J, with 12 bases between. The CDR3 runs 14 residues. CDR1 and CDR2 (germline): KGHSH, LQKENI. Here the CDR3 reads CASSLGPRDEKLFF. The CDR3 coding sequence is TGTGCCAGCTCACTGGGCCCCAGGGATGAAAAACTGTTTTTT.

Here the CDR3 reads CASSSFGSMKYEQYF. CDR3 DNA sequence: TGTGCCAGCAGCTCCTTCGGGAGTATGAAGTACGAGCAGTACTTC. V gene TRBV7-9 combines with J gene TRBJ2-7; D might be TRBD2 (6 bases). Germline V CDR1 and CDR2: SEHNR, FQNEAQ (reference sequence). The V end was cut by 4 bases, the J end by 4 bases, with 17 bases between. The CDR3 contains 15 residues.

The rearrangement uses TRBV2 and TRBJ1-2; D gene ambiguous. From germline, CDR1 is SNHLY and CDR2 FYNNEI. Trimming stripped 4 bases from V and 4 bases from J, with 19 bases between. The CDR3 totals 16 residues. The DNA of the CDR3 is TGTGCCAGCAGTGTAACCTCAGGAGGGTCCCGCTATGGCTACACCTTC. Its protein product is CASSVTSGGSRYGYTF.

The chain uses TRBV9 and TRBJ2-1, with D possibly TRBD1 on 6 matching bases. Trimming removed 4 bases from V and 4 bases from J, with 18 bases in between. The CDR3 is 16 residues long. CDR1 is SGDLS and CDR2 is YYNGEE in the germline V gene. The CDR3 here is CASSFDRDTSYNEQFF. CDR3 in DNA: TGTGCCAGCAGCTTCGACCGGGACACTTCATACAATGAGCAGTTCTTC. Combining the CDR3 with reference TRBV9 and TRBJ2-1 gives the whole variable domain DSGVTQTPKHLITATGQRVTLRCSPRSGDLSVYWYQQSLDQGLQFLIQYYNGEERAKGNILERFSAQQFPDLHSELNLSSLELGDSALYFCASSFDRDTSYNEQFFGPGTRLTVL.

This chain joins TRBV7-9 and TRBJ1-2; D remains unclear. Per the germline V gene, CDR1 is SEHNR and CDR2 is FQNEAQ (reference sequence). Deletions cut 5 bases from V and 8 bases from J, with 21 bases between. The CDR3 contains 15 residues. DNA of the CDR3: TGTGCCAGCAGCCCCGATACGGGGTACGGGTTAGGCTACACCTTC. Its protein is CASSPDTGYGLGYTF.

V usage is TRBV5-1 and J usage is TRBJ2-3, with a tentative D call TRBD2 (6 bases). Trimming removed 3 bases at V and 1 base at J, with 24 bases between. Germline V gene data show CDR1 as SGHRS and CDR2 as YFSETQ. CDR3 length: 19 amino acids. The CDR3 sequence: CASSSPTWTTLERTDTQYF. CDR3 DNA: TGCGCCAGCAGCTCCCCGACCTGGACTACCCTTGAGCGCACAGATACGCAGTATTTT.

This clone has only one observation. Other nucleotide sequences from this sample produce the same CDR3. This CDR3 is CASSPGQGGNTIYF. The DNA for the CDR3 is TGCGCCAGCAGTCCGGGACAAGGAGGAAACACCATATATTTT. The chain combines TRBV5-1 with TRBJ1-3, with a tentative D call TRBD1 (6 bases). Trimming removed 5 bases at V and 4 bases at J, with 13 bases between. Germline V lookup: CDR1 SGHRS, CDR2 YFSETQ. The CDR3 length is 14 residues.

The CDR3 protein is CASSLGGGSGTEAFF. The CDR3 DNA follows: TGTGCCAGCAGCTTGGGAGGGGGTTCGGGCACTGAAGCTTTCTTT. The chain has TRBV5-6 and TRBJ1-1, with a possible D match to TRBD1 (6 bases). This CDR3 comprises 15 residues. CDR1 SGHDT and CDR2 YYEEEE come from the germline V gene. Between the trimmed V and J ends, which lost 0 bases and 4 bases, there was a span of 13 bases.

This clone appeared once. The rearrangement joins TRBV11-1 to TRBJ2-3, with no clear D. The V gene lost 1 base and the J gene lost 2 bases, with 13 bases spanning the gap. The CDR3 is 16 residues long. Germline CDR1 SGHAT, CDR2 FQDESV (reference sequence). CDR3 in amino acids: CASSLDSLGFTDTQYF. CDR3 nucleotide sequence: TGTGCCAGCAGCTTAGATTCCCTTGGCTTCACAGATACGCAGTATTTT.

The chain is built from TRBV6-8 and TRBJ2-1, with D possibly being TRBD2 (6 bases). The germline gives CDR1 MNHGY, CDR2 SAAAGT. Between the trimmed V and J ends, which lost 0 bases and 5 bases, there was a span of 20 bases. The CDR3 has 18 amino acids. The CDR3 loop is CASSYSAGLRDSHNEQFF. The DNA of the CDR3 is TGTGCCAGCAGTTACTCGGCGGGCCTCCGGGACTCACACAATGAGCAGTTCTTC.

The chain combines TRBV6-1 with TRBJ1-5; possible D gene TRBD1, 5 bases. The CDR3 spans 13 residues. The V and J ends lost 3 bases and 6 bases respectively, with 9 bases between them. The germline V gene has CDR1 MNHNS and CDR2 SASEGT. The CDR3 region has the DNA TGTGCCAGCAGTGATGGGGGAGGTCAGCCCCAGCATTTT. Protein sequence: CASSDGGGQPQHF.

J is TRBJ1-1 and V is TRBV27, with 7 nucleotides matching TRBD1. The germline V gene has CDR1 MNHEY and CDR2 SMNVEV (reference sequence). J gave up 1 base and V 5 bases, and 10 bases lay outside the gene matches. The CDR3 contains 16 residues. DNA of the CDR3: TGTGCCAGCAGTACACGACAGGGAGTTTGGAACACTGAAGCTTTCTTT. It yields the protein CASSTRQGVWNTEAFF.

The chain couples TRBV19 to TRBJ1-2; 8 nucleotides align to TRBD1. The junction had 4 bases not matched to a gene; V was cut back by 5 bases and J by 8 bases. Germline CDR1 reads LNHDA; CDR2 reads SQIVND (reference sequence). This CDR3 spans 12 amino acids. The CDR3, as DNA: TGTGCCAGTAGTTTGACAGGGGAAGGCTACACCTTC. Protein: CASSLTGEGYTF.

The chain combines TRBV10-3 with TRBJ1-1; possibly TRBD1 for D (5 bases). The V gene lost 0 bases and the J gene lost 4 bases, with 12 bases spanning the gap. Germline-derived CDR1 and CDR2 are ENHRY and SYGVKD. There are 15 residues in the CDR3. CDR3 sequence reads: CAISESGGTVTEAFF. CDR3 coding DNA: TGTGCCATCAGTGAGTCGGGAGGGACGGTCACTGAAGCTTTCTTT.

This clone was recorded once. V and J are TRBV11-3 and TRBJ1-1; TRBD1 aligns across 8 bases. J lost 1 base, V lost 4 bases, and 5 bases had no gene match. Germline V gene data show CDR1 as SGHNT and CDR2 as YENEEA. This CDR3 has 15 residues. The DNA for the CDR3 is TGTGCCAGCAGCTCGGACAGGGCACAGAACACTGAAGCTTTCTTT. Protein sequence: CASSSDRAQNTEAFF. Variable domain in full (rest from reference TRBV11-3 and TRBJ1-1): EAGVVQSPRYKIIEKKQPVAFWCNPISGHNTLYWYLQNLGQGPELLIRYENEEAVDDSQLPKDRFSAERLKGVDSTLKIQPAELGDSAVYLCASSSDRAQNTEAFFGQGTRLTVV.

This sequence joins TRBV19 and TRBJ2-1, with 9 bases fitting TRBD1. This CDR3 is 13 amino acids long. The V gene's germline CDR1 is LNHDA and CDR2 SQIVND (reference sequence). V trimming: 5 bases; J trimming: 8 bases; junction bases outside the gene matches: 4. The CDR3 spells CASSWDRVDEQFF. Here the CDR3 DNA reads TGTGCCAGTAGTTGGGACAGGGTTGATGAGCAGTTCTTC.

The genes are TRBV27 and TRBJ2-5, with D tentatively TRBD2 (5 bases). Germline CDR1 is MNHEY and CDR2 is SMNVEV (reference sequence). Trimming shortened V by 2 bases and J by 5 bases, and 12 bases separated the two germline ends. CDR3 length: 14 amino acids. DNA for the CDR3: TGTGCCAGCAGTTTAAATTCCGGGGAGGAGACCCAGTACTTC. Translation gives CASSLNSGEETQYF.

The rearrangement links TRBV4-1 to TRBJ1-4, with TRBD1 identical over 9 bases. V lost 3 bases to trimming and J lost 6 bases; unmatched junction nucleotides: 5. Germline values: CDR1 MGHRA, CDR2 YSYEKL. The CDR3 is 15 amino acids. The chain's CDR3 is CASSHTGGADEKLFF. In nucleotides, the CDR3 is TGCGCCAGCAGCCATACAGGGGGCGCGGATGAAAAACTGTTTTTT.